Listed here is a single T cell receptor (beta chain). Its antigen specificity is not known. No base qualities exist here, and no much larger clone lies one base off it. This specimen belongs to a study of T cell responses to AZD1222 COVID-19 vaccine (dated by TCRdb to the early 2020s). Study-wide context: AZD1222 recipients given second doses at about 4 weeks or at about 12 weeks were pooled, since spike-specific TCR depth and breadth were not found to differ between the two schedules. A total of 230 to 250 trial participants underwent TCR sequencing, of whom 207 received two doses of AZD1222 and some 26 received two doses of the MenACWY control vaccine. Trial participants were enrolled by age into 18-55, 56-69 and 70-plus year subgroups, with 148, 28 and 57 TCR-sequenced participants respectively.

The CDR3 regions of human TCRbeta chains were analyzed by immunosequencing. In the source study's methods: Repertoire TCRs were checked for matches against a reference library of SARS-CoV-2-specific TCRs that had been generated using the MIRA antigen-specificity platform. Breadth meant the fraction of unique TCRs that were SARS-CoV-2-associated, whereas depth meant the fraction of total T cells that were SARS-CoV-2-associated. Using the MIRA data, each spike-specific TCR was mapped to the spike region that the TCR reacts to and placed in a CD4 or CD8 class. Log10-transformed breadth and depth values were compared by one-way ANOVA with Sidak's multiple comparisons tests. Not all clones reach the TCRdb copy of this immuneACCESS table, which keeps in-frame sequences only. Checked studies attribute under half of the gap to unresolved V genes and leave the rest unexplained. Clonal size and the V and J genes are those of that table, whereas D and trimming came from the DNA. This sample lists under 150,000 clones; roughly nine tenths were detected once. The top ten clones comprise approximately 2.5% of the sample.

Overall study results and their limits: The 56-69-year group was small, and its depth increase did not reach significance, likely because of low power. CD4 TCRs associated with the vaccine covered the entire spike protein, and the dominant responses were in regions 160-218 and 743-854. Conclusions about previously exposed vaccinees are limited because only six or seven AZD1222 recipients were SARS-CoV-2 seropositive at baseline. A significant rise in spike-specific TCR breadth and depth was observed after two AZD1222 doses relative to day 0 and relative to MenACWY recipients. Because no day 14 peak-response samples were available, repertoires were characterized only after the peak T cell response. Reportedly, almost half of the unique spike-specific TCRs recognized epitopes lying outside the regions that are mutated in the B.1.351 and B.1.1.7 variants. Most participants were white British and females outnumbered males, and the authors suggested that clonal diversity may have been underestimated.

Sample time point, as interpreted from the label and publication: baseline before first vaccination. Vaccinee samples were obtained from the UK trials COV001 and COV002, which included a single-blind randomized controlled phase 2/3 trial of AZD1222 (ChAdOx1 nCoV-19) in healthy adults. For TCRbeta chain sequencing, PBMC samples from trial participants were taken at day 0 and at day 28 after the second dose. Taken from the germline V gene, the CDR1 and CDR2 loops are LGHNA and YNFKEQ. V loses 0 bases at its end and J loses 2 bases; junction bases beyond the gene matches: 5. Taken from cysteine to phenylalanine, the CDR3 has 17 residues. Kept here is only the CDR3 DNA, which spans 51 bases and is read in frame from base 1.

In this chain, TRBV4-2 is recombined with TRBJ2-3, with 10 bases in between that match TRBD2. This sequence was found in an adult in good health. The starting material was peripheral blood, obtained on day 0 of AZD1222 vaccination. The nucleotide sequence reads as follows: TGTGCCAGCAGCCAAGAACTAGCGGGATTTTCCACAGATACGCAGTATTTT. The encoded protein is CASSQELAGFSTDTQYF.